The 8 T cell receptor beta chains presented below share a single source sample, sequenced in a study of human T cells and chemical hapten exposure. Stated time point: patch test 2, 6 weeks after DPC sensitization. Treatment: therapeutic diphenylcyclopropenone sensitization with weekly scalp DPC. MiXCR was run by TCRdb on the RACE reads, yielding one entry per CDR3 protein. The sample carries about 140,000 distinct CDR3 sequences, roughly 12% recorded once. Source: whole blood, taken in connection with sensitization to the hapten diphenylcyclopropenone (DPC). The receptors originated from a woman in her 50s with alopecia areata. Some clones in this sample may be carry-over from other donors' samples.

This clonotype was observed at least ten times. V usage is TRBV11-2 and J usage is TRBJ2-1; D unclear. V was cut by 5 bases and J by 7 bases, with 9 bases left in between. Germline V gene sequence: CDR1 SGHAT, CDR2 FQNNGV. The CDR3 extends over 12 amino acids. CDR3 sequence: CASSGPLNEQFF. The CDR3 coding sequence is TGTGCCAGCAGCGGTCCACTGAATGAGCAGTTCTTC. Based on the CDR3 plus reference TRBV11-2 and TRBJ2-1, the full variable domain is EAGVAQSPRYKIIEKRQSVAFWCNPISGHATLYWYQQILGQGPKLLIQFQNNGVVDDSQLPKDRFSAERLKGVDSTLKIQPAKLEDSAVYLCASSGPLNEQFFGPGTRLTVL.

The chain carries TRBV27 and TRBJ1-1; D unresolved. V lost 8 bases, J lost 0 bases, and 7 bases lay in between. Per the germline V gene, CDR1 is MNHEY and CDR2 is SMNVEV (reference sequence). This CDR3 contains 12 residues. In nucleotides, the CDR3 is TGTGCCAGCGGTCGGATGAACACTGAAGCTTTCTTT. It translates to CASGRMNTEAFF.

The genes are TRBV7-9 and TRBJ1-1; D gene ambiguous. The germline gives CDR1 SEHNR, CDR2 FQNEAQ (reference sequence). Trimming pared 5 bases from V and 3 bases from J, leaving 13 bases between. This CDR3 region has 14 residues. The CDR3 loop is CASSPPPPDTEAFF. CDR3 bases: TGTGCCAGCAGCCCCCCCCCTCCGGACACTGAAGCTTTCTTT.

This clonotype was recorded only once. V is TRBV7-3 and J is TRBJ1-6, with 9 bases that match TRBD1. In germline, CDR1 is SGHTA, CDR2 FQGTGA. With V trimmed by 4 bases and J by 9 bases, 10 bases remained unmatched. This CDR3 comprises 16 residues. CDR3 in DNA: TGTGCCAGCAGCTCCCTGGGACAGGGAAGGGGTTCACCCCTCCACTTT. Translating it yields CASSSLGQGRGSPLHF.

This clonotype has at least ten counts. CDR3 in DNA: TGTGCCAGCAGCATGGACCCAGCCAGCTACGAGCAGTACTTC. Its protein is CASSMDPASYEQYF. The chain is built from TRBV7-8 and TRBJ2-7; D not certain. The germline V and J ends were trimmed by 5 bases and 3 bases, with 14 bases remaining between them. Per germline, CDR1 SGHVS and CDR2 FQNEAQ. This CDR3 spans 14 amino acids.

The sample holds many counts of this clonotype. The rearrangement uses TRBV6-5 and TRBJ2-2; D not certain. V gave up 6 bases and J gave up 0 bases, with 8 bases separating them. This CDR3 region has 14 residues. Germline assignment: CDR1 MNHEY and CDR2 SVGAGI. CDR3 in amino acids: CASRPQTNTGELFF. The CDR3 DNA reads TGTGCCAGCAGGCCCCAGACGAACACCGGGGAGCTGTTTTTT.

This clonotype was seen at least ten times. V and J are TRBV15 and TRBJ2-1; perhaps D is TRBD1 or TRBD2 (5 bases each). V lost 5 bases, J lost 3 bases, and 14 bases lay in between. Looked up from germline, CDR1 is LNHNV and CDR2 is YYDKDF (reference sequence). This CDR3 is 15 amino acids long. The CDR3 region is CATSRGRGVYNEQFF. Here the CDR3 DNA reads TGTGCCACCAGCCGGGGTCGAGGGGTCTACAATGAGCAGTTCTTC.

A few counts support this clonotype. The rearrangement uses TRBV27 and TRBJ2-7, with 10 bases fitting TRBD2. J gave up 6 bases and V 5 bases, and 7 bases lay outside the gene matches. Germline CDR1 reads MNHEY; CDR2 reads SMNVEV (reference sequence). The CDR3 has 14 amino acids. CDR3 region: CASSQSGRAIEQYF. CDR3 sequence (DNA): TGTGCCAGCAGTCAAAGCGGGAGGGCCATCGAGCAGTACTTC.